The 10 T cell receptor beta chains reported below all come from one sample, sequenced in a study of blood T cell repertoires in COVID-19. TCRdb's copy holds only in-frame clones and misses some; the assay was immunoSEQ multiplex PCR. The sample has some 150,000 clones, roughly 86% seen once. Source material: peripheral blood. These receptors were collected from a human donor in a cohort sampled during active COVID-19.

The gene calls are TRBV5-1 and TRBJ1-2; 8 nucleotides align to TRBD1. The ends lost 0 bases at V and 6 bases at J; junction bases unmatched: 4. The CDR3 runs 14 residues. The germline gives CDR1 SGHRS, CDR2 YFSETQ. CDR3 DNA sequence: TGCGCCAGCAGCTTGGCAGGGGGCGCGAATGGCTACACCTTC. Amino acid sequence: CASSLAGGANGYTF.

This rearrangement joins TRBV12-3 or TRBV12-4 to TRBJ2-7; D is uncertain. CDR3 length: 12 residues. Trimming left V 3 bases short and J 7 bases short, with 10 bases between. The CDR3 loop reads CASSFRPREQYF. Here the CDR3 DNA reads TGTGCCAGCAGTTTCAGGCCTCGGGAGCAGTACTTC.

The chain links TRBV2 to TRBJ1-1; 8 positions match TRBD1. Looked up from germline, CDR1 is SNHLY and CDR2 is FYNNEI. The ends lost 7 bases at V and 10 bases at J; junction bases unmatched: 23. The CDR3 loop spans 17 amino acids. In DNA, the CDR3 is TGTGCCAGCACCGAAACCTGGACAGGGACCACGACGCGTAGAGCTTTCTTT. Amino acids: CASTETWTGTTTRRAFF. Variable domain in full (rest from reference TRBV2 and TRBJ1-1): EPEVTQTPSHQVTQMGQEVILRCVPISNHLYFYWYRQILGQKVEFLVSFYNNEISEKSEIFDDQFSVERPDGSNFTLKIRSTKLEDSAMYFCASTETWTGTTTRRAFFGQGTRLTVV.

This sequence joins TRBV2 and TRBJ2-7; 9 nucleotides match TRBD2. This CDR3 has 14 residues. V was pared by 6 bases and J by 4 bases, with 7 bases of the junction left unmatched. Germline CDR1 reads SNHLY; CDR2 reads FYNNEI. This chain's CDR3 is CASSVSGSLYEQYF. The CDR3 DNA sequence: TGTGCCAGCAGCGTTAGCGGGAGCTTATACGAGCAGTACTTC.

This sequence joins TRBV29-1 and TRBJ1-2; TRBD1 agrees at 7 bases. V gave up 7 bases and J gave up 3 bases; unmatched junction bases: 14. The V gene's germline CDR1 is SQVTM and CDR2 ANQGSEA. CDR3 length: 15 residues. The DNA for the CDR3 is TGCAGCGCATACGGACTAGCCCAGGGGGACTATGGCTACACCTTC. It is translated as CSAYGLAQGDYGYTF.

CDR3 nucleotides: TGTGCCAGCAGTTACTCGGCTAGCGGGGGGAACGAGCAGTACTTC. Translating it yields CASSYSASGGNEQYF. This chain joins TRBV6-2 or TRBV6-3 and TRBJ2-7; 11 bases agree with TRBD2. Germline CDR1 MNHEY, CDR2 SVGEGT. The CDR3 has 15 residues. Trimming cost V 0 bases and J 5 bases; bases outside gene matches: 3.

The CDR3 loop reads CSVDQGNGYTF. CDR3 DNA sequence: TGCAGCGTTGACCAGGGAAATGGCTACACCTTC. The chain links TRBV29-1 to TRBJ1-2; the D gene is possibly TRBD1 (5 bases). In germline, CDR1 is SQVTM, CDR2 ANQGSEA. The CDR3 extends over 11 amino acids. The germline V and J ends were trimmed by 3 bases and 6 bases, with 8 bases remaining between them. Using reference TRBV29-1 and TRBJ1-2 for the parts outside the CDR3, the full variable domain is SAVISQKPSRDICQRGTSLTIQCQVDSQVTMMFWYRQQPGQSLTLIATANQGSEATYESGFVIDKFPISRPNLTFSTLTVSNMSPEDSSIYLCSVDQGNGYTFGSGTRLTVV.

This clone was seen a handful of times. This rearrangement joins TRBV6-6 to TRBJ1-1, with D unresolved. The CDR3 has 14 amino acids. Trimming cost V 6 bases and J 0 bases, with 11 bases left between them. Looked up from germline, CDR1 is MNHNY and CDR2 is SVGAGI (reference sequence). This CDR3 reads CASSLRDMNTEAFF. DNA of the CDR3: TGTGCCAGCAGCCTCCGGGATATGAACACTGAAGCTTTCTTT.

This CDR3 is CASSMGQPFDYGYTF. Here the CDR3 DNA reads TGTGCCAGTAGTATGGGACAGCCTTTCGACTATGGCTACACCTTC. This chain uses TRBV19 with TRBJ1-2; 7 nucleotides line up with TRBD1. The CDR3 totals 15 residues. The V gene's germline CDR1 is LNHDA and CDR2 SQIVND (reference sequence). J was trimmed by 3 bases and V by 3 bases; bases with no gene match: 7.

This chain links TRBV6-5 with TRBJ2-7; 9 positions match TRBD2. This CDR3 region has 16 residues. From germline, CDR1 is MNHEY and CDR2 SVGAGI. V trimming: 0 bases; J trimming: 2 bases; junction bases outside the gene matches: 5. The CDR3 spells CASSYSYGGGAYEQYF. The CDR3 DNA follows: TGTGCCAGCAGTTACTCGTATGGCGGGGGGGCCTACGAGCAGTACTTC.